This entry is about one T cell receptor beta chain. This clonotype has a count of ten or more. Its antigen is not yet known. No much larger clonotype is one base removed from it; base qualities were not supplied. A patient counted as having stable Graves' hyperthyroidism if no progression to ophthalmopathy occurred over 18 months of follow-up. Hyperthyroidism patients were newly diagnosed, with disease duration under 2 months, and aged 18 to 65 years. Any patient with an uncontrolled infection, another autoimmune disease, pregnancy or lactation was excluded. Diagnoses were established on the basis of clinical symptoms, serum thyroxine and TRAb, thyroid ultrasound, and orbital computed tomography. Total RNA was extracted with Trizol reagent, and quality was checked on an Agilent 2100 Bioanalyzer. Inclusive of the bounding cysteine and phenylalanine, the CDR3 is 14 residues long. The read is trimmed to its CDR3 DNA, 42 bases read in frame from base 1. CDR1 SGHRS and CDR2 YFSETQ are derived from the germline V gene. Trimming costs V 0 bases and J 1 base, and their ends lie 7 bases apart.

TCR beta CDR3 regions were amplified from RNA transcripts. The first round of RT-PCR for the TCR CDR3 was performed with the HTBI primer set and the Qiagen OneStep RT-PCR kit. Libraries were constructed in a second round of multiplex PCR, after which size selection and purification were carried out. Libraries were sequenced paired-end with 100 bp reads on an Illumina HiSeq2000. The published analysis was carried out like this. SOAPnuke was used to process the raw data, throwing out any read that contained adapters or uncalled bases, had a mean Phred below 15, or lacked an exact constant-primer or identifier match. High-quality paired reads were merged using COPE v1.2.5, and each unique nucleotide sequence was defined as a clonotype. MiTCR v1.1 was used to align clonotypes to the IMGT TRBV, TRBD and TRBJ reference segments. Only V-J combinations with frequency above 0.0001, covering 99% to 99.2% of repertoires, were analysed. A TCS score was defined as the ratio of F50 (clonal expansion) to E x V (chaos), with BLOSUM62-based TCRdist applied between CDR3 peptides within each V-J. Welch's t-statistics and random forest reduced some 510 V-J features to about 13, which were used in a naive Bayes classifier (R e1071). The Morisita-Horn index was used to measure how similar the thyroid and blood repertoires were. TCRdb reanalyzed the raw reads on its own, using fastp at Q25 for trimming and MiXCR for clone calling, and kept in-frame beta chains. Identical CDR3 protein sequences are pooled into one entry, listed with their most common genes and DNA. The V and J calls come from TCRdb's annotation, not from the publication. The sample has around 580,000 distinct CDR3 sequences on record, around 42% of them singletons. The ten largest make up around 7.7% of the sample.

The data derive from a study of T cells in Graves' hyperthyroidism and ophthalmopathy (dated by TCRdb to the late 2010s). Regarding the complete study: To identify distinguishing TCR V-J signatures, a discovery cohort of around 100 patients was used, comprising 40 to 45 with Graves' ophthalmopathy and 57 with stable Graves' hyperthyroidism. Prospective prediction of ophthalmopathy was tested in an independent validation cohort of 18 to 20 hyperthyroidism patients and 17 patients who later progressed to ophthalmopathy. The paper describes TCR Vbeta CDR3 sequencing of about 140 peripheral blood samples, made up of roughly 45 ophthalmopathy patients, around 73 hyperthyroidism patients and some 17 progressor patients. After sampling, hyperthyroidism patients received methimazole starting at 30 mg daily, and ophthalmopathy patients received high-dose intravenous methylprednisolone. Thyroid tissue and blood T-cell repertoires from several Graves' hyperthyroidism patients were also compared in the study. For training and testing, the 100 or so patients in the discovery cohort were randomly divided in a 7:3 ratio. The paper as a whole reports these results and caveats: Most expanded thyroid clonotypes (frequency above 0.001) were also found in blood, which suggests that blood repertoires may mirror thyroid immune responses. A 13 V-J signature model separated ophthalmopathy from stable hyperthyroidism, with just over 85% sensitivity and 81% to 83% specificity in cross-validation and 80%/75% in testing. Sample size was not statistically predetermined, and investigators were not blinded to group allocation. In validation, the model predicted progression to ophthalmopathy with around 71% sensitivity and about 73% specificity, a median of about 6 months before onset.

This TCR came from a woman aged 18-29 years with Graves' hyperthyroidism. Sequenced: peripheral blood or thyroid tissue (not recorded which). The V gene is TRBV5-1 and the J gene is TRBJ1-1, with the D gene too uncertain to name. The DNA sequence is TGCGCCAGCAGCTTGGCCTGGCGGAACACTGAAGCTTTCTTT. Translated, it reads CASSLAWRNTEAFF. The variable domain in full, with residues beyond the CDR3 obtained from the reference TRBV5-1 and TRBJ1-1 genes, is KAGVTQTPRYLIKTRGQQVTLSCSPISGHRSVSWYQQTPGQGLQFLFEYFSETQRNKGNFPGRFSGRQFSNSRSEMNVSTLELGDSALYLCASSLAWRNTEAFFGQGTRLTVV.